This T cell receptor (beta chain) was identified during a study of graft-versus-host responses after intestinal transplantation. Study details: Once they had received anti-thymocyte globulin induction, all recipients took tacrolimus and steroids for around 3 years. General study points: The recipient marrow held GvH clones, and some of them showed up first in ileum or blood. Peak circulating GvH clone levels tracked with early post-transplant HvG declines.

TCRdb keeps only in-frame clones here, not all; method: immunoSEQ multiplex PCR. Of some 88,000 clones listed, just over 90% are singletons. As for this clone: Its antigen is unidentified.

The CDR3 extends over 11 amino acids. Trimming took 6 bases from V and 11 from J, leaving 14 bases between them. Germline values: CDR1 WSHSY, CDR2 SAAADI. This sequence was found in a human donor who received an intestinal transplant. The source was unstimulated CD8+ T cells sorted from spleen or lymph node cells, collected before intestinal transplant. The chain couples TRBV10-2 to TRBJ2-7; D is possibly TRBD1 (6 bases). CDR3 coding DNA: TGCGCCAGCAGACTACAGGGAGTGAAGTACTTC. Translated: CASRLQGVKYF.